These 16 T cell receptor beta chains came from one sample sequenced in a study of blood T cell repertoires in COVID-19. Data came from immunoSEQ multiplex PCR; TCRdb stores just in-frame clones and leaves some out. The sample holds about 220,000 clones; 80% to 85% are singletons and the top ten take approximately 3%. The sample was peripheral blood. The source of these receptors is a woman aged 30 to 39 who had recovered from COVID-19.

The gene calls are TRBV28 and TRBJ1-5; tentative D call: TRBD1 (6 bases). CDR1 and CDR2 (germline): MDHEN, SYDVKM. Trimming pared 5 bases from V and 5 bases from J, leaving 13 bases between. The CDR3 spans 14 residues. Here the CDR3 reads CASSQDRSDQPQHF. CDR3 bases: TGTGCCAGCAGTCAAGACAGGTCAGATCAGCCCCAGCATTTT.

The V call is TRBV18, the J call TRBJ1-1; TRBD1 matches 7 bases. This CDR3 comprises 13 residues. The junction had 8 bases not matched to a gene; V was cut back by 5 bases and J by 8 bases. Germline lookup yields CDR1 KGHSH and CDR2 LQKENI. In nucleotides, the CDR3 is TGTGCCAGCTCAAGGGACAGTCTTTCGGAAGCTTTCTTT. Its protein is CASSRDSLSEAFF.

This chain uses TRBV19 with TRBJ1-4; D is possibly TRBD1 (5 bases). The V gene lost 8 bases and the J gene lost 4 bases, with 11 bases spanning the gap. The CDR3 is made up of 13 amino acids. Per the germline V gene, CDR1 is LNHDA and CDR2 is SQIVND (reference sequence). For the CDR3, the DNA is TGTGCCAGTCAAGGGGCGCTTAATGAAAAACTGTTTTTT. Amino acids: CASQGALNEKLFF.

V is TRBV6-6 and J is TRBJ2-3; the match to TRBD2 covers 14 bases. From germline, CDR1 is MNHNY and CDR2 SVGAGI (reference sequence). Unmatched junction bases numbered 19, after V lost 6 bases and J lost 5 bases. The CDR3 sequence is 20 residues long. The CDR3 protein is CASSYLWNPGLAGAEDTQYF. CDR3 sequence (DNA): TGTGCCAGCAGCTACCTATGGAACCCGGGACTAGCGGGAGCAGAAGATACGCAGTATTTT.

The V gene is TRBV7-9, the J gene TRBJ2-3; possible D gene TRBD2, 5 bases. With 5 bases removed from V and 7 bases from J, the gap between germline ends came to 16 bases. This CDR3 contains 14 residues. CDR1 is SEHNR, CDR2 FQNEAQ, per germline (reference sequence). CDR3 DNA: TGTGCCAGCAGCCGCCGCGGGTCTAGGAATACGCAGTATTTT. This translates into CASSRRGSRNTQYF.

This clone has just a few counts. The chain combines TRBV7-9 with TRBJ2-7; D is ambiguous. Germline V gives CDR1 SEHNR, CDR2 FQNEAQ (reference sequence). The CDR3 is made up of 11 amino acids. V was cut by 5 bases and J by 6 bases, with 8 bases left in between. CDR3 in DNA: TGTGCCAGCAGCCACCCGGGCGAGCAGTACTTC. Translating it yields CASSHPGEQYF.

The J gene is TRBJ2-5, the V gene TRBV19, with D tentatively TRBD1 (6 bases). This CDR3 is 13 amino acids long. Trimming took 8 bases from V and 5 from J, leaving 15 bases between them. CDR1 and CDR2 (germline): LNHDA, SQIVND (reference sequence). The CDR3: CASDDRWGETQYF. Written as DNA, the CDR3 is TGTGCCAGTGATGACAGGTGGGGCGAGACCCAGTACTTC.

This clone showed up just once. V and J are TRBV15 and TRBJ1-2; 9 bases match TRBD1. The V and J ends lost 6 bases and 2 bases, in that order; junction bases with no gene match: 4. Germline CDR1 is LNHNV and CDR2 is YYDKDF (reference sequence). The CDR3 consists of 14 residues. The CDR3 is CATRDRGLNYGYTF. The CDR3 DNA is TGTGCCACCAGAGACAGGGGGTTAAACTATGGCTACACCTTC.

This clone has only one observation. The V gene is TRBV30, the J gene TRBJ2-7; 11 nucleotides line up with TRBD2. Germline V gene data show CDR1 as GTSNPN and CDR2 as SVGIG (reference sequence). After removal of 0 bases from V and 6 bases from J, the junction contained 4 bases not matched to a gene. This CDR3 comprises 14 residues. The CDR3 region is CAWSVQLAGVEQYF. CDR3 DNA sequence: TGTGCCTGGAGTGTACAACTAGCGGGAGTCGAGCAGTACTTC.

CDR3 region: CASSLPPGYEQYF. CDR3 nucleotides: TGTGCCAGCAGCTTGCCGCCGGGCTACGAGCAGTACTTC. The rearrangement joins TRBV5-6 to TRBJ2-7; D unresolved. The V end was cut by 1 base, the J end by 3 bases, with 8 bases between. Germline loops: CDR1 SGHDT, CDR2 YYEEEE. The CDR3 extends over 13 amino acids.

This clone was seen a single time. The chain is built from TRBV27 and TRBJ2-7; D might be TRBD2 (6 bases). Trimming stripped 6 bases from V and 2 bases from J, with 14 bases between. This CDR3 comprises 14 residues. CDR1 is MNHEY, CDR2 SMNVEV, per germline (reference sequence). The CDR3 reads CASSSWASAYEQYF. CDR3 DNA: TGTGCCAGCAGCTCTTGGGCTAGCGCCTACGAGCAGTACTTC.

A few counts support this clone. The chain uses TRBV11-2 and TRBJ2-7, with D tentatively TRBD1 (7 bases). CDR1 SGHAT and CDR2 FQNNGV come from the germline V gene. The V gene lost 6 bases and the J gene lost 6 bases, with 21 bases spanning the gap. The CDR3 is made up of 15 amino acids. CDR3 sequence reads: CASSYLGGGQSEQYF. The DNA for the CDR3 is TGTGCCAGCAGTTATTTAGGAGGGGGCCAGAGCGAGCAGTACTTC.

The J gene is TRBJ2-3, the V gene TRBV3-1 (or the pseudogene TRBV3-2), with D tentatively TRBD2 (6 bases). Germline lookup yields CDR1 LGHDT and CDR2 YNNKEL (reference sequence). Deletions cut 0 bases from V and 0 bases from J, with 10 bases between. The CDR3 covers 16 residues. Here the CDR3 DNA reads TGTGCCAGCAGCCAAGAAGCGGGCGGGAGCACAGATACGCAGTATTTT. Protein sequence: CASSQEAGGSTDTQYF.

The gene calls are TRBV7-9 and TRBJ2-7; TRBD1 aligns across 10 bases. Germline CDR1 and CDR2: SEHNR and FQNEAQ (reference sequence). The CDR3 contains 15 residues. Trimming removed 4 bases from V and 5 bases from J; junction bases left unmatched: 8. The CDR3 DNA reads as TGTGCCAGCAGCTCGTCCGGGACAGGGGACCACGAGCAGTACTTC. As protein: CASSSSGTGDHEQYF. Together with reference TRBV7-9 and TRBJ2-7, the CDR3 gives the full variable domain: DTGVSQNPRHKITKRGQNVTFRCDPISEHNRLYWYRQTLGQGPEFLTYFQNEAQLEKSRLLSDRFSAERPKGSFSTLEIQRTEQGDSAMYLCASSSSGTGDHEQYFGPGTRLTVT.

This chain uses TRBV5-4 with TRBJ2-4; 7 bases line up with TRBD1. J gave up 6 bases and V 3 bases, and 6 bases lay outside the gene matches. This CDR3 has 14 residues. Germline V CDR1 and CDR2: SGHNT, YYREEE (reference sequence). The CDR3 here is CASSSSGQINIQYF. CDR3 sequence (DNA): TGTGCCAGCAGCTCCTCGGGACAGATAAACATTCAGTACTTC.

V is TRBV3-1 (or the pseudogene TRBV3-2) and J is TRBJ2-7; tentative D call: TRBD1 (5 bases). Germline V gene data show CDR1 as LGHDT and CDR2 as YNNKEL (reference sequence). V lost 3 bases to trimming and J lost 7 bases, with 13 bases between them. CDR3 length: 13 amino acids. DNA for the CDR3: TGTGCCAGCAGCCACGGCAGGGTGGGGGAGCAGTACTTC. Protein product: CASSHGRVGEQYF.